This TCR beta chain was sequenced in a study of blood T cell repertoires in COVID-19. This CDR3 is built from 14 residues. The germline V gene encodes CDR1 MDHEN and CDR2 SYDVKM. V lost 6 bases to trimming and J lost 0 bases, with 9 bases between them. Assay used: immunoSEQ multiplex PCR; TCRdb lists only in-frame clones, some missing. The data contain 270,000 or so clones, roughly 91% of them singletons. Participants spanned ages about 18 to 100 years and resided in 24 US areas. The gene calls are TRBV28 and TRBJ1-5; possibly TRBD1 for D (6 bases). The sample comprised PBMCs or T cells enriched from blood (not recorded which). The TCR was taken from a middle-aged woman with acute COVID-19. In nucleotides, the CDR3 is TGTGCCAGCAGCTCGGACAGTAGCAATCAGCCCCAGCATTTT. It is translated as CASSSDSSNQPQHF. Full variable domain (remainder filled in from reference TRBV28 and TRBJ1-5): DVKVTQSSRYLVKRTGEKVFLECVQDMDHENMFWYRQDPGLGLRLIYFSYDVKMKEKGDIPEGYSVSREKKERFSLILESASTNQTSMYLCASSSDSSNQPQHFGDGTRLSIL.